The rows below give T cell receptor beta chains drawn from one sample of a study of T-cell memory formation after mild COVID-19. In TCRdb, the 5' RACE reads were re-called with MiXCR into one record per CDR3 protein. The table lists some 100,000 distinct CDR3 sequences, around 10% of them singletons. The material sequenced was PBMCs or a T cell subset sorted from them (not recorded which). These receptors came from a man between 18 and 29 years old who had mild COVID-19 (a few samples of this study predate the infection). Cell type and time point are not known. Each CDR3 is given with its conserved first and last residue. A D gene is named only where the DNA matches it firmly. Clone size, where shown, is once, few, many, or a class for clones that have expanded.

cdr3_nt: TGTGCCAGCATCCCAAGGGAGGGCCCAGATACGCAGTATTTT; cdr3_aa: CASIPREGPDTQYF; clone_size: -; v_call: TRBV12-3/TRBV12-4; d_call: TRBD2; j_call: TRBJ2-3
cdr3_nt: TGCGCCAGCAGCCAAGTACCTCTTGGGGAAACTTACAATGAGCAGTTCTTC; cdr3_aa: CASSQVPLGETYNEQFF; clone_size: few; v_call: TRBV4-3; d_call: -; j_call: TRBJ2-1
cdr3_nt: TGTGCCAGCAGTTACGGACCGAGAAACCAAGAGACCCAGTACTTC; cdr3_aa: CASSYGPRNQETQYF; clone_size: -; v_call: TRBV6-5; d_call: -; j_call: TRBJ2-5
cdr3_nt: TGCGCCAGCAGTCACAGGGACGCGAACACCGGGGAGCTGTTTTTT; cdr3_aa: CASSHRDANTGELFF; clone_size: few; v_call: TRBV5-1; d_call: -; j_call: TRBJ2-2
cdr3_nt: TGTGCCAGCAGGAGCAGGTCTGAATACGAGCAGTACTTC; cdr3_aa: CASRSRSEYEQYF; clone_size: many; v_call: TRBV7-8; d_call: -; j_call: TRBJ2-7
cdr3_nt: TGTGCATCGCAGGGGGCTTTCTCTGGAAACACCATATATTTT; cdr3_aa: CASQGAFSGNTIYF; clone_size: -; v_call: TRBV12-3/TRBV12-4; d_call: TRBD1; j_call: TRBJ1-3
cdr3_nt: TGTGCCAGCAGTTCCGTAGGGGGCCTGAGGGACACTGAAGCTTTCTTT; cdr3_aa: CASSSVGGLRDTEAFF; clone_size: few; v_call: TRBV6-5; d_call: TRBD1; j_call: TRBJ1-1
cdr3_nt: TGCAGTGCTAGAACTAGCGGCCCCTACAATGAGCAGTTCTTC; cdr3_aa: CSARTSGPYNEQFF; clone_size: -; v_call: TRBV20-1; d_call: TRBD2; j_call: TRBJ2-1
cdr3_nt: TGTGCCAGCAGTCCTAACTCCCAGGGGTCCGGGGAGCTGTTTTTT; cdr3_aa: CASSPNSQGSGELFF; clone_size: many; v_call: TRBV7-9; d_call: -; j_call: TRBJ2-2
cdr3_nt: TGTGCCAGCAGCCACTGGGGGAGACACACAGATACGCAGTATTTT; cdr3_aa: CASSHWGRHTDTQYF; clone_size: -; v_call: TRBV7-3; d_call: -; j_call: TRBJ2-3
cdr3_nt: TGCAGTGCCAAGCGGAGCTCCTACAATGAGCAGTTCTTC; cdr3_aa: CSAKRSSYNEQFF; clone_size: -; v_call: TRBV20-1; d_call: -; j_call: TRBJ2-1
cdr3_nt: TGTGCCAGCAGTTTGGCCCTCCCTCGGGACAATGAGCAGTTCTTC; cdr3_aa: CASSLALPRDNEQFF; clone_size: -; v_call: TRBV12-3/TRBV12-4; d_call: -; j_call: TRBJ2-1
cdr3_nt: TGTGCCAGCAGCTATAGCGGGGATCTCTCGAATGAGCAGTTCTTC; cdr3_aa: CASSYSGDLSNEQFF; clone_size: -; v_call: TRBV7-6; d_call: TRBD2; j_call: TRBJ2-1
cdr3_nt: TGTGCTAGCAGCTTAGACCCAGCGGGGACCGCCTACAATGAGCAGTTCTTC; cdr3_aa: CASSLDPAGTAYNEQFF; clone_size: few; v_call: TRBV7-7; d_call: TRBD2; j_call: TRBJ2-1
cdr3_nt: TGTGCCAGCAGCCCAGACAGGGAGGCGGAAAACACCATATATTTT; cdr3_aa: CASSPDREAENTIYF; clone_size: -; v_call: TRBV6-2/TRBV6-3; d_call: TRBD1; j_call: TRBJ1-3
cdr3_nt: TGCGCCAGCAAACGTTATGGGGAAGCCCCCTACGAGCAGTACTTC; cdr3_aa: CASKRYGEAPYEQYF; clone_size: few; v_call: TRBV5-1; d_call: -; j_call: TRBJ2-7
cdr3_nt: TGTGCCAGCAGGGCCACAGGTTTCTCTGGGGCCAACGTCCTGACTTTC; cdr3_aa: CASRATGFSGANVLTF; clone_size: -; v_call: TRBV6-5; d_call: -; j_call: TRBJ2-6
cdr3_nt: TGTGCCAGCAGTTTTCCTGAGCAGTTCTTC; cdr3_aa: CASSFPEQFF; clone_size: many; v_call: TRBV27; d_call: -; j_call: TRBJ2-1
cdr3_nt: TGCGCCAGCAGCTTGATAGGGAGATCTATCTCTGGGGCCAACGTCCTGACTTTC; cdr3_aa: CASSLIGRSISGANVLTF; clone_size: few; v_call: TRBV5-1; d_call: -; j_call: TRBJ2-6
cdr3_nt: TGCAGCGTTGAAGAGGGACAGGGGGCCACTATCTATGGCTACACCTTC; cdr3_aa: CSVEEGQGATIYGYTF; clone_size: few; v_call: TRBV29-1; d_call: TRBD1; j_call: TRBJ1-2
cdr3_nt: TGTGCCAGCAGTGGGACTAGCGGGGGCACAGATACGCAGTATTTT; cdr3_aa: CASSGTSGGTDTQYF; clone_size: many; v_call: TRBV6-4; d_call: TRBD2; j_call: TRBJ2-3
cdr3_nt: TGTGCCAGCAGTTTATTCGGGACAGGTATCCGTGGTGAGCAGTTCTTC; cdr3_aa: CASSLFGTGIRGEQFF; clone_size: -; v_call: TRBV27; d_call: TRBD1; j_call: TRBJ2-1
cdr3_nt: TGCAGCGCCCTGGGACAGGTCGACACCTACGAGCAGTACTTC; cdr3_aa: CSALGQVDTYEQYF; clone_size: -; v_call: TRBV29-1; d_call: TRBD1; j_call: TRBJ2-7
cdr3_nt: TGTGCCAGCAGCTTGGCCGGGACAGGGGATGGCTACACCTTC; cdr3_aa: CASSLAGTGDGYTF; clone_size: once; v_call: TRBV5-6; d_call: TRBD1; j_call: TRBJ1-2